This T cell receptor (beta chain) is from a study of OX40 agonist ivuxolimab in advanced cancers. In the study overall: Hepatocellular carcinoma, melanoma, renal cell or head and neck cancer occurred in dose-escalation patients. Three individuals attained partial responses, comprising one hepatocellular carcinoma case and two cutaneous melanoma cases.

CDR1 and CDR2 (germline): LGHNA, YSLEER. The CDR3 loop spans 15 amino acids. Trimming cost V 3 bases and J 2 bases, with 12 bases left between them. The protocol was immunoSEQ multiplex PCR, while the TCRdb copy is restricted to in-frame clones and leaves out a portion. This sample yields tens of thousands of clones, of which around 81% are seen a single time; 2.5% to 3% belongs to the top ten. To note about this clone: Its antigen is undetermined.

Findings of the study overall: In the 0.1-3.0 mg/kg groups, partial responders showed among the lowest expansion. CD8+ T cells averaged more expanded clones than CD4+.

The TCR sequence derives from an adult with an advanced solid tumor such as melanoma, head and neck, liver or kidney cancer. This sequence joins TRBV4-3 and TRBJ2-3; D gene unclear. The specimen was CD4+ or CD8+ T cells sorted from blood, collected in a trial of the OX40 agonist ivuxolimab. The CDR3, as DNA: TGCGCCAGCAGCCATGGAGACCGAGACACAGATACGCAGTATTTT. Protein: CASSHGDRDTDTQYF.